This paragraph covers one T cell receptor beta chain sequence. Clones were sequenced by immunoSEQ multiplex PCR, and TCRdb holds only the in-frame ones, with some missing. The sample includes over 80,000 clones, 95% to 97% of them seen just once. This record comes from a study of technical replicates of blood from several donors. Sample: T cells isolated from PBMCs. This receptor was taken from a human donor in good health.

The CDR3 DNA reads as TGCGCCAGCAGCCAGGTAGCTTCGCTAGTGGTTGAGCAGTTCTTC. Protein: CASSQVASLVVEQFF. This sequence joins TRBV4-1 and TRBJ2-1; D gene ambiguous. V lost 3 bases to trimming and J lost 9 bases, with 18 bases between them. In germline, CDR1 is MGHRA, CDR2 YSYEKL. CDR3 length equals 15 residues.